These 32 T cell receptor beta chains share one sample of origin, sequenced in a study of T-cell reconstitution after alpha-beta-depleted transplantation in children. The TCRbeta library incorporated unique molecular identifiers. TCRdb re-called the PCR reads with MiXCR, one entry per CDR3 protein. The sample yields hundreds of thousands of distinct CDR3 sequences, 7.5% to 9.5% seen once. Material: PBMCs, mostly from graft donor cells, obtained 180 days after TCRalphabeta/CD19-depleted stem cell transplant. The origin of the receptors is a male patient between 5 and 17 years old who had a stem cell transplant for acute lymphoblastic leukemia, so the T cells may come from the graft donor.

This clonotype was seen many times. This rearrangement joins TRBV12-3 or TRBV12-4 to TRBJ2-7; 8 bases line up with TRBD2. Trimming removed 3 bases from V and 2 bases from J; junction bases left unmatched: 6. The CDR3 length is 15 residues. The CDR3 region is CASSLGRGAPYEQYF. The CDR3 bases are TGTGCCAGCAGTTTGGGGCGGGGGGCTCCCTACGAGCAGTACTTC.

Remarks on this clonotype: Just one base apart from a much larger clone, this may be a read error. The genes are TRBV6-5 and TRBJ1-5, with unresolved D. Germline V lookup: CDR1 MNHEY, CDR2 SVGAGI. The CDR3 has 15 residues. With 2 bases removed from V and 6 bases from J, the gap between germline ends came to 14 bases. The CDR3 bases are TGTGCCAGCAGTTACAGGAGTCCCTCTCCTCAGCCCCAGCATTTT. This codes for CASSYRSPSPQPQHF.

This clonotype was recorded many times. V gene TRBV19 combines with J gene TRBJ1-6, with unresolved D. Deletions cut 6 bases from V and 9 bases from J, with 12 bases between. From germline, CDR1 is LNHDA and CDR2 SQIVND (reference sequence). This CDR3 contains 13 residues. The CDR3 is CASRAGLGSPLHF. In DNA, the CDR3 is TGTGCCAGTAGGGCAGGATTGGGTTCACCCCTCCACTTT.

Points on this clonotype: Just one base apart from a much larger clone, this may be a read error. This sequence joins TRBV3-1 and TRBJ1-6, with D unresolved. Trimming took off 5 bases at V and 14 bases at J, with 13 bases between the two ends. The CDR3 is 12 amino acids. Per germline, CDR1 LGHDT and CDR2 YNNKEL (reference sequence). The CDR3 bases are TGTGCCAGCAGCTCAGCGGTCTTGGCCCTCCACTTT. It yields the protein CASSSAVLALHF.

The sample holds many counts of this clonotype. The chain carries TRBV29-1 and TRBJ2-4; D may be TRBD1 (5 bases). Germline V gene lookup returns CDR1 SQVTM and CDR2 ANQGSEA. There are 15 residues in the CDR3. The ends were cut back, 2 bases at V and 0 bases at J, with 11 bases in the middle. The CDR3 DNA sequence: TGCAGCGTTGAAAGGTCCAGGGTAGCCAAAAACATTCAGTACTTC. Protein sequence: CSVERSRVAKNIQYF.

This clonotype was observed many times. The rearrangement uses TRBV9 and TRBJ2-5, with D perhaps being TRBD1 or TRBD2 (5 bases each). This CDR3 has 12 amino acids. Germline CDR1 is SGDLS and CDR2 is YYNGEE. Trimming took 4 bases from V and 4 from J, leaving 8 bases between them. The CDR3 sequence is CASSRDLETQYF. The CDR3 DNA follows: TGTGCCAGCAGCAGGGACCTAGAGACCCAGTACTTC.

At least ten counts were recorded for this clonotype. The CDR3 loop reads CASRTASQGAEEQYF. DNA of the CDR3: TGTGCCAGCAGGACCGCTTCACAGGGGGCGGAAGAGCAGTACTTC. This chain connects TRBV6-1 to TRBJ2-7; 9 positions agree with TRBD1. With V trimmed by 6 bases and J by 7 bases, 13 bases remained unmatched. The germline V gene encodes CDR1 MNHNS and CDR2 SASEGT. This CDR3 has 15 residues.

The table lists this clonotype with many counts. The chain carries TRBV25-1 and TRBJ2-7; D possibly matches TRBD1 or TRBD2 (6 bases each). V lost 2 bases to trimming and J lost 7 bases, with 21 bases between them. The CDR3 is made up of 16 amino acids. The germline CDR1 and CDR2 sequences are MGHDK and SYGVNS. The CDR3 loop is CASSEGEGGPQPEQYF. In DNA, the CDR3 is TGTGCCAGCAGTGAAGGGGAAGGGGGGCCCCAGCCGGAGCAGTACTTC.

This clonotype has ten or more counts. The chain links TRBV20-1 to TRBJ2-5; D not resolved. Germline lookup yields CDR1 DFQATT and CDR2 SNEGSKA (reference sequence). V lost 7 bases and J 7 bases, leaving 13 bases between the germline ends. The CDR3 runs 11 residues. The CDR3 DNA follows: TGCAGTGTAACGGAGCATGTGACCCAGTACTTC. This codes for CSVTEHVTQYF.

The V and J genes are TRBV6-5 and TRBJ2-1, with D unresolved. CDR3 size: 14 residues. CDR1 and CDR2 from the germline V gene are MNHEY and SVGAGI. Trimming removed 0 bases from V and 8 bases from J, with 11 bases in between. CDR3 residues: CASSYSKPPYEQFF. Written as DNA, the CDR3 is TGTGCCAGCAGTTACTCGAAGCCTCCATATGAGCAGTTCTTC.

This clonotype was seen at least ten times. V usage is TRBV29-1 and J usage is TRBJ2-5; 8 bases map to TRBD1. This CDR3 region has 15 residues. Trimming at V came to 4 bases and at J to 2 bases, leaving 9 bases not matched to a gene. Looked up from germline, CDR1 is SQVTM and CDR2 is ANQGSEA. CDR3: CSVGRPNRGQETQYF. The CDR3 DNA reads as TGCAGCGTTGGAAGGCCAAACAGGGGGCAAGAGACCCAGTACTTC.

In this sample, this clonotype turned up many times. The chain carries TRBV3-1 and TRBJ1-6; TRBD1 is a possible D gene (6 bases). CDR1 LGHDT and CDR2 YNNKEL come from the germline V gene (reference sequence). This CDR3 contains 14 residues. Trimming took 1 base from V and 7 from J, leaving 8 bases between them. CDR3 DNA: TGTGCCAGCAGCCAAGTCAGGGGAAATTCACCCCTCCACTTT. Its protein product is CASSQVRGNSPLHF.

This clonotype was counted ten times or more. V gene TRBV4-2 combines with J gene TRBJ1-1; TRBD1 aligns across 8 bases. The length of the CDR3 is 13 residues. Germline V gene lookup returns CDR1 LGHNA and CDR2 YNFKEQ. The V gene end was trimmed by 3 bases and the J gene end by 7 bases; junction bases not matched to a gene: 4. The chain's CDR3 is CASSQPQGDEAFF. The CDR3 region has the DNA TGTGCCAGCAGCCAGCCACAGGGGGATGAAGCTTTCTTT.

This clonotype was observed many times. This chain links TRBV5-1 with TRBJ2-3, with 9 bases fitting TRBD1. Trimming cost V 4 bases and J 2 bases; bases outside gene matches: 2. CDR1 is SGHRS and CDR2 is YFSETQ in the germline V gene. The CDR3 is 14 residues long. This CDR3 is CASSRDRDTDTQYF. The DNA for the CDR3 is TGCGCCAGCAGCAGGGACAGGGACACAGATACGCAGTATTTT.

This clonotype has a count of ten or more. Here the CDR3 reads CASSSGTSGGTRGTDTQYF. Here the CDR3 DNA reads TGTGCCAGCAGCTCCGGGACTAGCGGGGGGACCCGGGGCACAGATACGCAGTATTTT. The chain recombines TRBV7-3 with TRBJ2-3; 15 bases are a match to TRBD2. The germline V gene has CDR1 SGHTA and CDR2 FQGTGA. V lost 4 bases, J lost 1 base, and 9 bases stayed unmatched. The CDR3 runs 19 residues.

Points on this clonotype: A clone one base away is much larger, so this may be a read error. This chain joins TRBV4-1 and TRBJ2-6; unclear D gene. The CDR3 runs to 15 residues. The germline CDR1 and CDR2 sequences are MGHRA and YSYEKL. V lost 1 base to trimming and J lost 2 bases, with 6 bases between them. CDR3 sequence reads: CASSQVLAGANVLTF. The CDR3 coding sequence is TGCGCCAGCAGCCAAGTTTTAGCTGGGGCCAACGTCCTGACTTTC.

Notes on this clonotype: One end of the junction does not line up with germline, which may come from a read error. This sequence joins TRBV5-6 and TRBJ2-7, with D unclear. CDR3 length: 14 amino acids. Per germline, CDR1 SGHDT and CDR2 YYEEEE. This CDR3 is CAISPGRLSYEQYF. The CDR3 DNA reads TGTGCCATCAGCCCCGGGCGCCTCTCCTACGAGCAGTACTTC.

This clonotype has a count of ten or more. The chain joins TRBV9 to TRBJ1-6; D unclear. Germline CDR1 is SGDLS and CDR2 is YYNGEE. The CDR3 loop spans 15 amino acids. V lost 0 bases, J lost 4 bases, and 8 bases lay in between. The CDR3 loop is CASSVAYEYNSPLHF. CDR3 in DNA: TGTGCCAGCAGCGTAGCTTACGAATATAATTCACCCCTCCACTTT.

This clonotype was seen at least ten times. The chain has TRBV2 and TRBJ2-7; D unclear. This CDR3 is built from 13 residues. The V and J ends lost 2 bases and 1 base respectively, with 6 bases between them. Germline CDR1 is SNHLY and CDR2 is FYNNEI. CDR3 sequence: CASSERASYEQYF. CDR3 in DNA: TGTGCCAGCAGTGAAAGGGCATCCTACGAGCAGTACTTC.

This clonotype was seen repeatedly, ten times or more. This chain joins TRBV13 and TRBJ2-3, with D unresolved. The germline V and J ends were trimmed by 5 bases and 7 bases, with 7 bases remaining between them. Germline CDR1 and CDR2: PRHDT and FYEKMQ (reference sequence). The CDR3 runs to 11 residues. The CDR3 here is CASSQVNTQYF. CDR3 bases: TGTGCCAGCAGCCAAGTGAATACGCAGTATTTT.

Ten or more counts support this clonotype. The chain carries TRBV20-1 and TRBJ1-6, with a possible D match to TRBD1 (5 bases). Germline CDR1 is DFQATT and CDR2 is SNEGSKA (reference sequence). This CDR3 contains 15 residues. Trimming pared 0 bases from V and 4 bases from J, leaving 10 bases between. CDR3 coding DNA: TGCAGTGCTAGAGAGGACACCAGTTATAATTCACCCCTCCACTTT. It yields the protein CSAREDTSYNSPLHF.

This clonotype was recorded many times. This chain links TRBV6-6 with TRBJ2-7; D may be TRBD2 (5 bases). The germline gives CDR1 MNHNY, CDR2 SVGAGI (reference sequence). Trimming pared 6 bases from V and 6 bases from J, leaving 12 bases between. This CDR3 spans 12 amino acids. The CDR3 here is CASREGGREQYF. For the CDR3, the DNA is TGTGCCAGCAGGGAAGGAGGCCGCGAGCAGTACTTC.

This clonotype was seen many times. The V and J genes are TRBV28 and TRBJ2-5, with D possibly matching TRBD1 (5 bases). Trimming cost V 3 bases and J 5 bases, with 16 bases left between them. The CDR3 runs 15 residues. CDR1 and CDR2 (germline): MDHEN, SYDVKM. The CDR3 is CASSLPSVAGETQYF. The CDR3 DNA follows: TGTGCCAGCAGTTTGCCCTCGGTGGCAGGGGAGACCCAGTACTTC.

This rearrangement joins TRBV29-1 to TRBJ1-1; TRBD1 agrees at 8 bases. CDR1 and CDR2 (germline): SQVTM, ANQGSEA. With 7 bases clipped from V and 0 bases from J, the junction kept 13 bases outside the gene matches. There are 16 residues in the CDR3. CDR3 DNA: TGCAGCGCTATGCAGGGGGCGCGGCCCATGAACACTGAAGCTTTCTTT. It is translated as CSAMQGARPMNTEAFF.

This clonotype was counted ten times or more. The rearrangement uses TRBV6-5 and TRBJ1-2; the D is unclear. CDR1 and CDR2 from the germline V gene are MNHEY and SVGAGI. The V end lost 8 bases, the J end lost 3 bases, and 16 bases lay between the germline ends. CDR3 length: 14 amino acids. The CDR3 region has the DNA TGTGCCAGCGGCCGTTCCTGGTTGGACTATGGCTACACCTTC. Translating it yields CASGRSWLDYGYTF.

This clonotype was picked up many times. This rearrangement joins TRBV7-9 to TRBJ2-1, with TRBD1 matching over 7 bases. Trimming took 5 bases from V and 7 from J; bases not matched to a gene: 8. Germline V CDR1 and CDR2: SEHNR, FQNEAQ (reference sequence). This CDR3 is built from 14 residues. The CDR3 loop is CASSRVGQFNEQFF. The CDR3 DNA sequence: TGTGCCAGCAGCCGAGTGGGACAGTTTAATGAGCAGTTCTTC.

This clonotype was found many times. The rearrangement links TRBV5-1 to TRBJ2-1; D is undetermined. The V end was cut by 0 bases, the J end by 10 bases, with 11 bases between. This CDR3 region has 13 residues. Germline V gene data show CDR1 as SGHRS and CDR2 as YFSETQ. CDR3 region: CASSLGDLGEQFF. For the CDR3, the DNA is TGCGCCAGCAGCTTGGGGGATCTGGGGGAGCAGTTCTTC.

Regarding this clonotype: This may be a read error, as it is one base from a much larger clone. This chain links TRBV6-5 with TRBJ2-5, with 11 bases fitting TRBD2. The CDR3 is 16 residues long. CDR1 MNHEY and CDR2 SVGAGI come from the germline V gene. CDR3 amino acids: CASSYSGSGGGKTQNF. The CDR3 DNA reads TGTGCCAGCAGTTACTCGGGTAGCGGGGGGGGAAAGACCCAGAACTTC.

This clonotype was picked up many times. The V call is TRBV9, the J call TRBJ2-5; D could derive from TRBD1 or TRBD2 (6 bases each). Germline V gene sequence: CDR1 SGDLS, CDR2 YYNGEE. The V and J ends lost 4 bases and 5 bases respectively, with 27 bases between them. This CDR3 region has 18 residues. The CDR3 reads CASSSRMAYWGAGETQYF. The CDR3, as DNA: TGTGCCAGCAGCTCCCGTATGGCATATTGGGGGGCCGGGGAGACCCAGTACTTC.

This clonotype was counted many times. J is TRBJ2-3 and V is TRBV4-1, with D unresolved. Per germline, CDR1 MGHRA and CDR2 YSYEKL. This CDR3 has 11 amino acids. The V end lost 3 bases, the J end lost 5 bases, and 3 bases lay between the germline ends. The CDR3 bases are TGCGCCAGCAGCCATAAAGATACGCAGTATTTT. It encodes CASSHKDTQYF.

This clonotype was seen a handful of times. The junction departs from germline at one end; a sequencing error may be responsible. The gene calls are TRBV7-9 and TRBJ2-5; D is possibly TRBD2 (5 bases). This CDR3 has 14 residues. Looked up from germline, CDR1 is SEHNR and CDR2 is FQNEAQ (reference sequence). CDR3 region: CASRLDPPGETQYF. The CDR3 region has the DNA TGTGCCAGCAGATTAGACCCTCCGGGGGAGACCCAGTACTTC.

This clonotype was counted ten times or more. The genes are TRBV5-6 and TRBJ2-2; tentative D call: TRBD1 (6 bases). The germline CDR1 and CDR2 sequences are SGHDT and YYEEEE. The CDR3 totals 15 residues. Between the trimmed V and J ends, which lost 4 bases and 1 base, there was a span of 11 bases. In DNA, the CDR3 is TGTGCCAGCAGCCGACAGGAGTTGAACACCGGGGAGCTGTTTTTT. Translating gives CASSRQELNTGELFF.